This T cell receptor beta chain was identified in a study of blood T cell repertoires in COVID-19. Study-wide context: Some COVID-19 samples were acute and others convalescent; all came from the United States, Italy and Spain. PBMCs, B-cell-depleted T cells, or T cells provided the cDNA or gDNA that made up the material.

Original processing methods: Reference gene primer amplification gave estimated nucleated cell counts. The repertoire was sequenced with immunoSEQ multiplex PCR; TCRdb's copy has only in-frame clones and lacks some. V and J calls and clone size are as listed in that table; D and trimming were resolved from the DNA. The sample consists of 250,000 to 300,000 clones, around 78% of them appearing once. The sequencing sample was made of peripheral blood. The sequence derives from a man aged 60-69 years who had recovered from COVID-19.

Written as DNA, the CDR3 is TGCGCCAGCAGCTTAAGGCTAGCGGGGAACCAAGAGACCCAGTACTTC. Protein product: CASSLRLAGNQETQYF. The gene calls are TRBV5-1 and TRBJ2-5; 9 bases line up with TRBD2. The V gene's germline CDR1 is SGHRS and CDR2 YFSETQ. This CDR3 has 16 residues. Trimming at V came to 2 bases and at J to 0 bases, leaving 5 bases not matched to a gene.